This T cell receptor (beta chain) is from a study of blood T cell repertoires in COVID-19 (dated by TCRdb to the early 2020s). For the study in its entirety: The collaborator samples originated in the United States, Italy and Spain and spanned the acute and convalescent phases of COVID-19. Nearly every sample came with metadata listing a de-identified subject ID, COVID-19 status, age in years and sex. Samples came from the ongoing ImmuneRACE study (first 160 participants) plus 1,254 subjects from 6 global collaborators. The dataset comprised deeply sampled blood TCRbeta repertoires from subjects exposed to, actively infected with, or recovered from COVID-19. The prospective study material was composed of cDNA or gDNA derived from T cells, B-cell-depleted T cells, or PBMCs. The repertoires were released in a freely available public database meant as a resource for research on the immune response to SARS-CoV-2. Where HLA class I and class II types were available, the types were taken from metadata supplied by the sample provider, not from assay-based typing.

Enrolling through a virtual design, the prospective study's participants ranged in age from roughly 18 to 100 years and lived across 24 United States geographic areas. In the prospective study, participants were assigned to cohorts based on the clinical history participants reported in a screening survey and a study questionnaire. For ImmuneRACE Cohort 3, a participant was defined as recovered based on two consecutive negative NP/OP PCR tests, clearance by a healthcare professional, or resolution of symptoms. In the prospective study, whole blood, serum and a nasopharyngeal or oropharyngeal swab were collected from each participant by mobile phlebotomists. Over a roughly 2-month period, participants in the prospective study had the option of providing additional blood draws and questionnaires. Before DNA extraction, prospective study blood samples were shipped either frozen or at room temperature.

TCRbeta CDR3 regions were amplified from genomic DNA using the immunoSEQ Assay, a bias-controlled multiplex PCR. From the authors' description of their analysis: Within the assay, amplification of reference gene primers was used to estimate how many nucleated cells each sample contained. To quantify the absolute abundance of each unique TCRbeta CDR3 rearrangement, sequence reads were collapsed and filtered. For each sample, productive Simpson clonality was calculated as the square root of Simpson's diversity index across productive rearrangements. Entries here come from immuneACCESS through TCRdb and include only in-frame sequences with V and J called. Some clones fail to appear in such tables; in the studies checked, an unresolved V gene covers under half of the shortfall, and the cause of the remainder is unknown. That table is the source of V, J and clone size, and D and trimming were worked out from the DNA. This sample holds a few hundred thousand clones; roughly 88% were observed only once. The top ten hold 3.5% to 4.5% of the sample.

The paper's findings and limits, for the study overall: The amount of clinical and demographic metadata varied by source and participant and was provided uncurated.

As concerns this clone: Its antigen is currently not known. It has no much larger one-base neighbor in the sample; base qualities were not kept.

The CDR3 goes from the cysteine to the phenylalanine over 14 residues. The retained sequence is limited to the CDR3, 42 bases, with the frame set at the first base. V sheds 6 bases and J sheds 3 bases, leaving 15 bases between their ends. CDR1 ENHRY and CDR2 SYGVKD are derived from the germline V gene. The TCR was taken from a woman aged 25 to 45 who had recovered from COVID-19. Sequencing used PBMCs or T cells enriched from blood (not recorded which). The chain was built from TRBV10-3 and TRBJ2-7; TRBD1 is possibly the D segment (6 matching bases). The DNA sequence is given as TGTGCCATCAGGGGTTTTGCACAGGGCTACGAGCAGTACTTC. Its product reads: CAIRGFAQGYEQYF.